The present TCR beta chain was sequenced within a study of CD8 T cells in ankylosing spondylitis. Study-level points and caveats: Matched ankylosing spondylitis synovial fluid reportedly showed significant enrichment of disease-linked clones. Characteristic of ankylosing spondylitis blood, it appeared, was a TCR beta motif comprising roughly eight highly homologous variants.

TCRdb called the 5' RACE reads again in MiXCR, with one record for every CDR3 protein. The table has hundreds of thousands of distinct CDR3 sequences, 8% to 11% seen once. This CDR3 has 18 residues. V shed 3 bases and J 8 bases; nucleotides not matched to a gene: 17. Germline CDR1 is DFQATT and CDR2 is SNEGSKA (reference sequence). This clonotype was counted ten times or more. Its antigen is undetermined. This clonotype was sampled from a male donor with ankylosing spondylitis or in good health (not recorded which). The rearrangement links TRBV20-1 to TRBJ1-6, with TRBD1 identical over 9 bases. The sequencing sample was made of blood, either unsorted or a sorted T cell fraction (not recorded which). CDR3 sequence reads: CSASVGDRAHLDDSPLHF. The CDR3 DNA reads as TGCAGTGCTAGCGTTGGGGACAGGGCCCACCTAGACGATTCACCCCTCCACTTT.